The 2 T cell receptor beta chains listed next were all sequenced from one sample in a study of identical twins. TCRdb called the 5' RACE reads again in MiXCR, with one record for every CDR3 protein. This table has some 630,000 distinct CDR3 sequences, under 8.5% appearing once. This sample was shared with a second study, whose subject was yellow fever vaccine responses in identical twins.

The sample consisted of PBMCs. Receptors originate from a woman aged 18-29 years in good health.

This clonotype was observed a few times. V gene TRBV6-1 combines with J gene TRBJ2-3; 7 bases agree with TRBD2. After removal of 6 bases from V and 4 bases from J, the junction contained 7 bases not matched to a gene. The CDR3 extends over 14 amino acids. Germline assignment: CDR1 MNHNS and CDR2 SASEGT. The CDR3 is CASRKGGSADTQYF. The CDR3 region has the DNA TGTGCCAGCAGAAAGGGAGGGAGCGCAGATACGCAGTATTTT.

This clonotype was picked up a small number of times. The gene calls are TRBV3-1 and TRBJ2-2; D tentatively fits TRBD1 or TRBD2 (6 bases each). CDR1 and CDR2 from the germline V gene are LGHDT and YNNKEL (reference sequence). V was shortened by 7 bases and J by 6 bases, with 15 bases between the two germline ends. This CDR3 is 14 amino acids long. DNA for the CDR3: TGTGCCAGCAACCTAGGGGGGAGCGCCGGGGAGCTGTTTTTT. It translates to CASNLGGSAGELFF.